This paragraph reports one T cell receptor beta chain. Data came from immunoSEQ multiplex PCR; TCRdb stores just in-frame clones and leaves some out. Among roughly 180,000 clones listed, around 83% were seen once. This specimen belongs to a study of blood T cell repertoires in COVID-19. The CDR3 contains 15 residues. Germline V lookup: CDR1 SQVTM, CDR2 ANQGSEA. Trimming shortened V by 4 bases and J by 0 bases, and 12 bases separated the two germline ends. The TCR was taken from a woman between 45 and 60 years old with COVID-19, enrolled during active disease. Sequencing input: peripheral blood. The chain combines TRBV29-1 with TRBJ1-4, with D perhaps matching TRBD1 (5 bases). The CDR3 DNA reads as TGCAGCGTTGTGGGGCAGGGTGCAACTAATGAAAAACTGTTTTTT. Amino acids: CSVVGQGATNEKLFF.